These 19 T cell receptor beta chains were sequenced from one sample in a study of neurological immune-mediated disorders. TCRdb recomputed calls from the 5' RACE reads with MiXCR, one row per CDR3 protein. The sample gives 85,000 to 100,000 distinct CDR3 sequences, around 3.4% of which show up once; around 6% is in the top ten. The sample taken for sequencing was PBMCs. Receptor source: a woman aged 18-29 years with multiple sclerosis.

This clonotype was detected ten times or more. The chain links TRBV5-1 to TRBJ2-2, with D hard to call. The CDR3 length is 15 residues. Trimming left V 0 bases short and J 4 bases short, with 10 bases between. CDR1 is SGHRS, CDR2 YFSETQ, per germline. The CDR3 protein is CASSLEARSTGELFF. The DNA of the CDR3 is TGCGCCAGCAGCTTGGAGGCCAGGTCCACCGGGGAGCTGTTTTTT. Full variable domain (missing parts from reference TRBV5-1 and TRBJ2-2): KAGVTQTPRYLIKTRGQQVTLSCSPISGHRSVSWYQQTPGQGLQFLFEYFSETQRNKGNFPGRFSGRQFSNSRSEMNVSTLELGDSALYLCASSLEARSTGELFFGEGSRLTVL.

In this sample, this clonotype turned up many times. The rearrangement uses TRBV5-1 and TRBJ2-5; D remains ambiguous. Trimming took off 2 bases at V and 0 bases at J, with 8 bases between the two ends. CDR3 length: 14 residues. The germline CDR1 and CDR2 sequences are SGHRS and YFSETQ. CDR3 sequence reads: CASSLLAYQETQYF. DNA for the CDR3: TGCGCCAGCAGCTTACTGGCGTACCAAGAGACCCAGTACTTC.

The table lists this clonotype with many counts. The chain is built from TRBV18 and TRBJ2-7; 7 nucleotides agree with TRBD1. Looked up from germline, CDR1 is KGHSH and CDR2 is LQKENI. Trimming took 6 bases from V and 1 from J; bases not matched to a gene: 6. The CDR3 has 14 amino acids. The CDR3 loop reads CASSPWGQSYEQYF. The CDR3 coding sequence is TGTGCCAGCTCTCCATGGGGACAGTCCTACGAGCAGTACTTC.

At least ten counts were recorded for this clonotype. The V and J genes are TRBV18 and TRBJ1-1, with unresolved D. The CDR3 covers 15 residues. The germline CDR1 and CDR2 sequences are KGHSH and LQKENI. Trimming left V 2 bases short and J 0 bases short, with 10 bases between. The CDR3 bases are TGTGCCAGCTCACCAAGGGAGGAGTTGAACACTGAAGCTTTCTTT. Encoded protein: CASSPREELNTEAFF.

This clonotype was counted many times. J is TRBJ2-1 and V is TRBV18; 12 bases are a match to TRBD2. Unmatched junction bases numbered 0, after V lost 2 bases and J lost 4 bases. This CDR3 comprises 15 residues. Germline V gene lookup returns CDR1 KGHSH and CDR2 LQKENI. For the CDR3, the DNA is TGTGCCAGCTCACCAGGGACTAGCGGGTACAATGAGCAGTTCTTC. Its translation: CASSPGTSGYNEQFF. The full variable domain, completed using reference TRBV18 and TRBJ2-1, is NAGVMQNPRHLVRRRGQEARLRCSPMKGHSHVYWYRQLPEEGLKFMVYLQKENIIDESGMPKERFSAEFPKEGPSILRIQQVVRGDSAAYFCASSPGTSGYNEQFFGPGTRLTVL.

There are many counts of this clonotype. The CDR3 reads CSSSGRGYEQYF. DNA of the CDR3: TGCAGTTCGAGCGGGAGGGGCTACGAGCAGTACTTC. V and J are TRBV20-1 and TRBJ2-7, with TRBD2 matching 10 bases. The length of the CDR3 is 12 residues. Germline loops: CDR1 DFQATT, CDR2 SNEGSKA (reference sequence). The V and J ends lost 8 bases and 3 bases, in that order; junction bases with no gene match: 4.

The table lists this clonotype with many counts. V usage is TRBV20-1 and J usage is TRBJ1-3; D is possibly TRBD1 (6 bases). Trimming removed 3 bases from V and 11 bases from J, with 14 bases in between. In germline, CDR1 is DFQATT, CDR2 SNEGSKA (reference sequence). The CDR3 is 12 amino acids. The CDR3 coding sequence is TGCAGTGCTAGTTCGGGCAGGGGCGCCATATATTTT. Translated: CSASSGRGAIYF.

This clonotype was picked up many times. The gene calls are TRBV12-3 or TRBV12-4 and TRBJ1-4; no definite D call. The CDR3 length is 14 residues. The V and J ends lost 3 bases and 0 bases respectively, with 5 bases between them. In DNA, the CDR3 is TGTGCCAGCAGTTTTGAGGCAACTAATGAAAAACTGTTTTTT. Encoded protein: CASSFEATNEKLFF.

This clonotype was counted once. One end of the junction does not line up with germline, which may come from a read error. This chain uses TRBV18 with TRBJ2-5, with D hard to call. Germline lookup yields CDR1 KGHSH and CDR2 LQKENI. This CDR3 contains 13 residues. CDR3 sequence: CASSPGYQENQYF. The CDR3 nucleotides are TGTGCCAGCTCACCAGGGTACCAAGAGAACCAGTACTTC. Full variable domain (rest looked up from reference TRBV18 and TRBJ2-5): NAGVMQNPRHLVRRRGQEARLRCSPMKGHSHVYWYRQLPEEGLKFMVYLQKENIIDESGMPKERFSAEFPKEGPSILRIQQVVRGDSAAYFCASSPGYQENQYFGPGTRLLVL.

Many counts were recorded for this clonotype. The chain recombines TRBV20-1 with TRBJ2-3, with 10 bases matching TRBD2. Germline-derived CDR1 and CDR2 are DFQATT and SNEGSKA (reference sequence). The junction had 9 bases not matched to a gene; V was cut back by 3 bases and J by 3 bases. CDR3 length: 16 residues. The CDR3 region has the DNA TGCAGTGCTAGTGTTAGCGGGAGGATCGGGACAGATACGCAGTATTTT. This translates into CSASVSGRIGTDTQYF.

There are many counts of this clonotype. The gene calls are TRBV6-1 and TRBJ1-3; 7 nucleotides match TRBD1. The V segment lost 10 bases and the J segment 0 bases; nucleotides outside the gene matches: 6. This CDR3 has 14 residues. Germline V gene data show CDR1 as MNHNS and CDR2 as SASEGT. The chain's CDR3 is CATSTGPSGNTIYF. The CDR3 nucleotides are TGTGCCACTTCGACAGGGCCCTCTGGAAACACCATATATTTT.

The table lists this clonotype with many counts. This sequence joins TRBV7-9 and TRBJ1-1; D might be TRBD1 (6 bases). Trimming took 5 bases from V and 3 from J, leaving 13 bases between them. The germline V gene encodes CDR1 SEHNR and CDR2 FQNEAQ (reference sequence). The length of the CDR3 is 14 residues. CDR3 coding DNA: TGTGCCAGCAGCCAGGGGAGGGCGGACACTGAAGCTTTCTTT. This gives the protein CASSQGRADTEAFF. Combining the CDR3 with reference TRBV7-9 and TRBJ1-1 gives the whole variable domain DTGVSQNPRHKITKRGQNVTFRCDPISEHNRLYWYRQTLGQGPEFLTYFQNEAQLEKSRLLSDRFSAERPKGSFSTLEIQRTEQGDSAMYLCASSQGRADTEAFFGQGTRLTVV.

This clonotype appeared many times. The CDR3 DNA follows: TGCAGTGCCCTCCCGGGCCCCGGGGAGCTGTTTTTT. Its translation: CSALPGPGELFF. The chain has TRBV20-1 and TRBJ2-2, with D unresolved. Germline V gives CDR1 DFQATT, CDR2 SNEGSKA (reference sequence). This CDR3 region has 12 residues. V was cut by 6 bases and J by 6 bases, with 11 bases left in between.

This clonotype appeared many times. The chain joins TRBV10-3 to TRBJ1-2; a possible D gene is TRBD1 (5 bases). The CDR3 length is 15 residues. V was clipped by 6 bases and J by 4 bases, with 18 bases between them. CDR1 and CDR2 from the germline V gene are ENHRY and SYGVKD. This CDR3 reads CAIRGSASGGYGYTF. For the CDR3, the DNA is TGTGCCATCAGAGGAAGCGCGTCCGGGGGCTATGGCTACACCTTC.

The sample holds many counts of this clonotype. This chain connects TRBV20-1 to TRBJ1-6; 7 bases align to TRBD1. V trimming: 6 bases; J trimming: 9 bases; junction bases outside the gene matches: 14. There are 15 residues in the CDR3. CDR1 and CDR2 (germline): DFQATT, SNEGSKA (reference sequence). The CDR3 region has the DNA TGCAGTGCAACAGCGGTTGAGGGGGCTGGTTCACCCCTCCACTTT. The encoded protein is CSATAVEGAGSPLHF.

This clonotype was counted ten times or more. This chain connects TRBV19 to TRBJ2-7; 11 bases align to TRBD2. The V gene's germline CDR1 is LNHDA and CDR2 SQIVND (reference sequence). The CDR3 has 15 residues. V lost 6 bases and J lost 3; bases outside the gene matches: 7. The CDR3 nucleotides read TGTGCCAGTAGCTCCACTAGCGGGAGTATCTACGAGCAGTACTTC. Translation gives CASSSTSGSIYEQYF. Variable domain in full (rest from reference TRBV19 and TRBJ2-7): DGGITQSPKYLFRKEGQNVTLSCEQNLNHDAMYWYRQDPGQGLRLIYYSQIVNDFQKGDIAEGYSVSREKKESFPLTVTSAQKNPTAFYLCASSSTSGSIYEQYFGPGTRLTVT.

The chain couples TRBV19 to TRBJ1-1; D may be TRBD1 (5 bases). Per the germline V gene, CDR1 is LNHDA and CDR2 is SQIVND (reference sequence). The CDR3 runs 12 residues. V was pared by 4 bases and J by 8 bases, with 11 bases between. For the CDR3, the DNA is TGTGCCAGTAGTAAAACCGGGGCCGAAGCTTTCTTT. Its translation: CASSKTGAEAFF.

This clonotype was observed a few times. V usage is TRBV12-3 or TRBV12-4 and J usage is TRBJ1-1, with D hard to call. The CDR3 runs 16 residues. Trimming took off 1 base at V and 4 bases at J, with 16 bases between the two ends. The CDR3 bases are TGTGCCAGCAGTTTAGGCGCCGGAAATGGGCTCACTGAAGCTTTCTTT. Translated: CASSLGAGNGLTEAFF.

To note about this clonotype: A much more abundant neighbour one base away suggests this may be a read error. V and J are TRBV5-1 and TRBJ2-7; tentative D call: TRBD1 (6 bases). The ends were cut back, 4 bases at V and 7 bases at J, with 15 bases in the middle. The CDR3 is 13 amino acids. Germline CDR1 is SGHRS and CDR2 is YFSETQ. The chain's CDR3 is CASSPQGQKEQYF. The CDR3 DNA reads TGCGCCAGCAGCCCACAGGGTCAGAAAGAGCAGTACTTC.